One sample yielded the 24 T cell receptor beta chains listed below, sequenced in a study of OX40 agonist ivuxolimab in advanced cancers. The table came from immunoSEQ multiplex PCR; TCRdb's copy has only in-frame clones and leaves some out. The data contain about 41,000 clones, roughly 80% of them singletons. The sample was CD4+ or CD8+ T cells sorted from blood, taken in a trial of the OX40 agonist ivuxolimab. All receptors come from an adult with an advanced solid tumor such as melanoma, head and neck, liver or kidney cancer.

The chain has TRBV28 and TRBJ1-2, with D maybe TRBD1 (5 bases). The germline V gene has CDR1 MDHEN and CDR2 SYDVKM. CDR3 length: 15 residues. V lost 4 bases and J lost 8, with 20 bases in between. CDR3 in DNA: TGTGCCAGCAGTTCGACCGGGACCCCGGGGGACGGCTACACCTTC. This translates into CASSSTGTPGDGYTF.

The chain links TRBV10-3 to TRBJ2-3; 11 nucleotides match TRBD2. This CDR3 is 12 amino acids long. The junction had 1 base not matched to a gene; V was cut back by 9 bases and J by 5 bases. CDR1 is ENHRY and CDR2 is SYGVKD in the germline V gene. The CDR3: CAIGLAGDTQYF. As DNA, the CDR3 is TGTGCCATTGGACTAGCGGGAGATACGCAGTATTTT.

The chain joins TRBV19 to TRBJ1-1; 9 bases are shared with TRBD1. CDR3 length: 14 residues. Per the germline V gene, CDR1 is LNHDA and CDR2 is SQIVND (reference sequence). The ends lost 5 bases at V and 4 bases at J; junction bases unmatched: 5. The CDR3: CASSPGQGFTEAFF. CDR3 coding DNA: TGTGCCAGTAGTCCGGGACAGGGATTCACTGAAGCTTTCTTT.

The gene calls are TRBV2 and TRBJ1-2, with D hard to call. Per germline, CDR1 SNHLY and CDR2 FYNNEI. Trimming cost V 2 bases and J 7 bases, with 5 bases left between them. The CDR3 covers 11 residues. The CDR3 is CASSEWGGYTF. The CDR3 DNA is TGTGCCAGCAGTGAATGGGGTGGCTACACCTTC.

This chain uses TRBV7-2 with TRBJ2-1, with D maybe TRBD2 (7 bases). CDR3 length: 19 residues. The germline V and J ends were trimmed by 4 bases and 1 base, with 23 bases remaining between them. The germline gives CDR1 SGHTA, CDR2 FQGNSA. CDR3: CASSSRIGRGGASYNEQFF. In DNA form, the CDR3 reads TGTGCCAGCAGCTCGAGGATCGGTAGGGGGGGCGCGTCCTACAATGAGCAGTTCTTC.

The genes are TRBV30 and TRBJ1-1; TRBD1 might be the D (6 bases). The CDR3 is 15 amino acids. The germline V gene has CDR1 GTSNPN and CDR2 SVGIG (reference sequence). Trimming removed 3 bases at V and 10 bases at J, with 24 bases between. CDR3 nucleotide sequence: TGTGCCTGGAGCTACCCCGGTCGCAAGGGGGGCGTAGCTTTCTTT. Encoded protein: CAWSYPGRKGGVAFF.

The chain links TRBV19 to TRBJ2-1; D not certain. The germline V gene has CDR1 LNHDA and CDR2 SQIVND (reference sequence). Trimming removed 7 bases at V and 2 bases at J, with 9 bases between. The length of the CDR3 is 13 residues. This chain's CDR3 is CASMLGPYNEQFF. The CDR3 nucleotides read TGTGCCAGTATGTTGGGTCCCTACAATGAGCAGTTCTTC.

The rearrangement links TRBV4-1 to TRBJ2-3; D might be TRBD1 or TRBD2, each matching 5 bases. CDR1 and CDR2 from the germline V gene are MGHRA and YSYEKL. Trimming stripped 1 base from V and 3 bases from J, with 17 bases between. This CDR3 comprises 17 residues. CDR3 region: CASSQGVGTTRTDTQYF. Written as DNA, the CDR3 is TGCGCCAGCAGCCAAGGGGTGGGGACCACGAGGACAGATACGCAGTATTTT.

This clone was recorded once. This sequence joins TRBV2 and TRBJ1-1; 10 bases fit TRBD1. The CDR3 length is 14 residues. Per the germline V gene, CDR1 is SNHLY and CDR2 is FYNNEI. With V trimmed by 7 bases and J by 4 bases, 6 bases remained unmatched. As DNA, the CDR3 is TGTGCCAGCATTGGGACAGGGGTTGTCACTGAAGCTTTCTTT. This sequence encodes CASIGTGVVTEAFF.

This chain connects TRBV18 to TRBJ2-7; the match to TRBD2 covers 10 bases. CDR1 KGHSH and CDR2 LQKENI come from the germline V gene. The CDR3 contains 13 residues. With 6 bases clipped from V and 7 bases from J, the junction kept 6 bases outside the gene matches. The CDR3 reads CASSPGTSVEQYF. As DNA, the CDR3 is TGTGCCAGCTCCCCCGGGACTAGCGTTGAGCAGTACTTC.

The V and J genes are TRBV28 and TRBJ1-2; TRBD1 matches 7 bases. CDR1 and CDR2 from the germline V gene are MDHEN and SYDVKM. This CDR3 comprises 13 residues. V was clipped by 6 bases and J by 8 bases; unmatched bases: 9. The CDR3 here is CASSPGTAGGYTF. Written as DNA, the CDR3 is TGTGCCAGCAGCCCTGGGACAGCCGGGGGCTACACCTTC.

The sample holds one count of this clone. This chain links TRBV7-6 with TRBJ2-7, with D uncertain. There are 16 residues in the CDR3. V was pared by 1 base and J by 0 bases, with 13 bases between. Germline loops: CDR1 SGHVS, CDR2 FNYEAQ. The CDR3 is CASSLEYQRHSYEQYF. DNA of the CDR3: TGTGCCAGCAGCTTAGAATATCAGCGCCACTCCTACGAGCAGTACTTC.

The rearrangement uses TRBV7-9 and TRBJ2-5; D might be TRBD1 or TRBD2, each matching 5 bases. V gave up 4 bases and J gave up 2 bases, with 17 bases separating them. This CDR3 is built from 16 residues. CDR1 is SEHNR and CDR2 is FQNEAQ in the germline V gene (reference sequence). CDR3 amino acids: CASSSISYGTQETQYF. CDR3 DNA: TGTGCCAGCAGCTCGATATCTTACGGGACGCAAGAGACCCAGTACTTC.

This chain uses TRBV28 with TRBJ1-1; D ambiguous. Looked up from germline, CDR1 is MDHEN and CDR2 is SYDVKM. Trimming removed 6 bases from V and 1 base from J, with 12 bases in between. The CDR3 totals 14 residues. CDR3 amino acids: CASSPGGPNTEAFF. CDR3 DNA sequence: TGTGCCAGCAGCCCGGGAGGGCCGAACACTGAAGCTTTCTTT.

The chain carries TRBV2 and TRBJ1-6; D gene unclear. Germline CDR1 reads SNHLY; CDR2 reads FYNNEI. The V end lost 7 bases, the J end lost 7 bases, and 11 bases lay between the germline ends. The CDR3 loop spans 13 amino acids. The CDR3 nucleotides are TGTGCCAGCACCCAGAACGGAAATTCACCCCTCCACTTT. Protein product: CASTQNGNSPLHF.

The V gene is TRBV30, the J gene TRBJ1-4; 8 bases line up with TRBD1. The CDR3 is made up of 14 amino acids. V shed 3 bases, J shed 8 bases, and the junction held 8 bases outside the gene matches. The V gene's germline CDR1 is GTSNPN and CDR2 SVGIG (reference sequence). The CDR3 is CAWRQAGGEEKLFF. CDR3 nucleotide sequence: TGTGCCTGGAGGCAAGCAGGGGGCGAGGAAAAACTGTTTTTT.

This clone has just one count. CDR3: CASRAHRDGSTEAFF. CDR3 sequence (DNA): TGTGCCAGCAGAGCGCACAGGGATGGTAGCACTGAAGCTTTCTTT. The rearrangement links TRBV27 to TRBJ1-1; possibly TRBD1 for D (6 bases). Between the trimmed V and J ends, which lost 6 bases and 4 bases, there was a span of 18 bases. The germline V gene has CDR1 MNHEY and CDR2 SMNVEV (reference sequence). The CDR3 runs 15 residues.

This clone was seen a single time. V gene TRBV5-6 combines with J gene TRBJ2-7, with D perhaps matching TRBD1 or TRBD2 (5 bases each). This CDR3 has 15 residues. Deletions cut 2 bases from V and 12 bases from J, with 24 bases between. Germline values: CDR1 SGHDT, CDR2 YYEEEE. The CDR3 bases are TGTGCCAGCAGCTTACCAGGGACGACCGGGTTCCGAGGGTACTTC. Translating gives CASSLPGTTGFRGYF.

V and J are TRBV5-1 and TRBJ2-3, with D hard to call. Germline V gives CDR1 SGHRS, CDR2 YFSETQ. The CDR3 is 14 residues long. Trimming pared 3 bases from V and 1 base from J, leaving 9 bases between. The CDR3 DNA is TGCGCCAGCAGCTCCCTAAGGGGCACAGATACGCAGTATTTT. Translated: CASSSLRGTDTQYF.

This clone was seen more than once but under ten times. The rearrangement links TRBV7-9 to TRBJ2-1, with TRBD1 as a possible D gene (6 bases). V was cut by 0 bases and J by 15 bases, with 18 bases left in between. The CDR3 is 14 amino acids. Germline assignment: CDR1 SEHNR and CDR2 FQNEAQ (reference sequence). The chain's CDR3 is CASSLALTGSLGFF. The CDR3 bases are TGTGCCAGCAGCTTAGCTTTAACAGGGTCCTTAGGGTTCTTC.

This chain joins TRBV7-3 and TRBJ2-1; D may correspond to TRBD1 or TRBD2 (5 bases each). The CDR3 runs 14 residues. V shed 5 bases and J shed 0 bases, with 8 bases lying between them. CDR1 and CDR2 (germline): SGHTA, FQGTGA. CDR3 region: CASSAGGSYNEQFF. The CDR3 DNA reads as TGTGCCAGCAGCGCTGGGGGCTCCTACAATGAGCAGTTCTTC.

V and J are TRBV2 and TRBJ1-2; possibly TRBD1 for D (5 bases). V was trimmed by 3 bases and J by 5 bases, leaving 13 bases between them. CDR1 is SNHLY and CDR2 is FYNNEI in the germline V gene. The CDR3 is made up of 14 amino acids. The CDR3 DNA follows: TGTGCCAGCAGTGATAGTTTGGGGGGATATGGCTACACCTTC. Its translation: CASSDSLGGYGYTF.

The V gene is TRBV6-4, the J gene TRBJ1-5; D is unclear. Trimming removed 6 bases from V and 2 bases from J, with 8 bases in between. There are 13 residues in the CDR3. Germline values: CDR1 MRHNA, CDR2 SNTAGT. The CDR3 DNA reads TGTGCCAGCAGCCCTAGAGGCAATCAGCCCCAGCATTTT. Translated, it gives CASSPRGNQPQHF.

This chain joins TRBV28 and TRBJ1-3; D remains ambiguous. In germline, CDR1 is MDHEN, CDR2 SYDVKM. This CDR3 is built from 18 residues. Deletions cut 2 bases from V and 0 bases from J, with 17 bases between. The CDR3 sequence: CASSLRPTLTSSGNTIYF. The CDR3 DNA sequence: TGTGCCAGCAGTTTACGACCCACCTTGACATCCTCTGGAAACACCATATATTTT.